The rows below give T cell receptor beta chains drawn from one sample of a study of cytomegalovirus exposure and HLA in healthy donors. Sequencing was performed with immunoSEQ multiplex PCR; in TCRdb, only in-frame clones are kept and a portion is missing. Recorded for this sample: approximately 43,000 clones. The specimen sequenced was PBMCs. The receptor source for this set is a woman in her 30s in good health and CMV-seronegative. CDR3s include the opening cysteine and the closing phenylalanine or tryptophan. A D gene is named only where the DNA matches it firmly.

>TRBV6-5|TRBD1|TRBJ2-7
CASSRDSYYEQYF
TGTGCCAGCAGTCGGGACAGCTATTACGAGCAGTACTTC
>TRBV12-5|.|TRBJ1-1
CASRQTGLNTEAFF
TGTGCTAGCCGTCAAACAGGGTTGAACACTGAAGCTTTCTTT
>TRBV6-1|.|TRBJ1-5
CASSALAGSNQPQHF
TGTGCCAGCAGTGCCCTTGCCGGTAGCAATCAGCCCCAGCATTTT
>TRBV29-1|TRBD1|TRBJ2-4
CSVTGGSWDIQYF
TGCAGCGTTACAGGGGGCTCGTGGGACATTCAGTACTTC
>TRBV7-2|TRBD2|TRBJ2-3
CASNRRGGRALADTQYF
TGTGCCAGCAACCGCAGAGGCGGGAGGGCCCTAGCAGATACGCAGTATTTT
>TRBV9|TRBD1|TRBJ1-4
CASSAGDSSTNEKLFF
TGTGCCAGCAGCGCGGGGGACAGTTCAACTAATGAAAAACTGTTTTTT
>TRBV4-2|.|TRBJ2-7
CASSQGDSRSYEQYF
TGTGCCAGCAGCCAAGGAGACAGCCGAAGCTACGAGCAGTACTTC
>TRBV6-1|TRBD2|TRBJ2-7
CASSEGGPLAGVGLDF
TGTGCCAGCAGTGAAGGGGGGCCCCTAGCGGGAGTGGGTTTGGACTTC
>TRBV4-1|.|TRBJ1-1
CASSIQTGSWNTEAFF
TGCGCCAGCAGCATACAAACAGGGTCTTGGAACACTGAAGCTTTCTTT
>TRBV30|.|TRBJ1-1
CAWSVPFRGGTEAFF
TGTGCCTGGAGTGTTCCCTTTAGGGGTGGGACTGAAGCTTTCTTT
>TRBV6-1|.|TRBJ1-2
CASSEVWLGGWHGYTF
TGTGCCAGCAGTGAAGTCTGGTTGGGCGGGTGGCATGGCTACACCTTC
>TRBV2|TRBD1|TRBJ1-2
CASRRDRGSNYGYTF
TGTGCCAGCAGGCGGGACAGGGGGTCCAACTATGGCTACACCTTC
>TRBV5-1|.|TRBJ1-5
CASSLSGISNQPQHF
TGCGCCAGCAGCTTGTCCGGGATTTCCAATCAGCCCCAGCATTTT
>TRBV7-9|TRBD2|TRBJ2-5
CASSLARGLAAQETQYF
TGTGCCAGCAGCTTAGCTCGGGGACTAGCGGCCCAAGAGACCCAGTACTTC
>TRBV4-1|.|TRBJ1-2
CASSQDLWASYGYTF
TGCGCCAGCAGCCAAGATCTCTGGGCAAGCTATGGCTACACCTTC
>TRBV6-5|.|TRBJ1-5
CASSYSAQANQPQHF
TGTGCCAGCAGTTACTCAGCACAGGCCAATCAGCCCCAGCATTTT
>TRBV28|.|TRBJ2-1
CASSFFQGRSFNEQFF
TGTGCCAGCAGTTTCTTTCAGGGAAGGAGTTTCAATGAGCAGTTCTTC
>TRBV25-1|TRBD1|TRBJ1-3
CASSPGQTISGNTIYF
TGTGCCAGCAGCCCGGGACAGACGATCTCTGGAAACACCATATATTTT
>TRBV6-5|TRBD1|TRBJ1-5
CASSPGQGINQPQHF
TGTGCCAGCAGCCCGGGACAGGGGATCAATCAGCCCCAGCATTTT
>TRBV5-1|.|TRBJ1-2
CASSSELGGYTF
TGCGCCAGCAGCTCAGAACTCGGGGGCTACACCTTC
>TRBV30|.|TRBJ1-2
CAWTMGVANYGYTF
TGTGCCTGGACAATGGGAGTCGCTAACTATGGCTACACCTTC
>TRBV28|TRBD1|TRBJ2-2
CASTIPWDRGFFGENTGELFF
TGTGCCAGCACCATTCCTTGGGACAGGGGTTTTTTTGGCGAGAACACCGGGGAGCTGTTTTTT
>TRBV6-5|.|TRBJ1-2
CASKIAALSPDGYTF
TGTGCCAGCAAAATCGCGGCACTTTCCCCAGATGGCTACACCTTC
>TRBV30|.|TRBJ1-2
CAWSPYTGYGYTF
TGTGCCTGGAGTCCTTATACAGGGTATGGCTACACCTTC
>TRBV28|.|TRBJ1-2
CASSFFMKSGLGNGGYGYTF
TGTGCCAGCAGTTTTTTTATGAAAAGTGGCCTCGGTAACGGAGGCTATGGCTACACCTTC
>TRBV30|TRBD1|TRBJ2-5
CAWSEDRVETQYF
TGTGCCTGGAGTGAGGACAGGGTGGAGACCCAGTACTTC
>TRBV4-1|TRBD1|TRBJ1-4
CASSQDPQGAGLFF
TGCGCCAGCAGCCAAGACCCCCAGGGGGCAGGACTGTTTTTT
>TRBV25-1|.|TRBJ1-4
CASSEWQDEKLFF
TGTGCCAGCAGTGAATGGCAGGATGAAAAACTGTTTTTT
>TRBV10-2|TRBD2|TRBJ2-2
CASNKRGNTGELFF
TGCGCCAGCAATAAGCGGGGGAACACCGGGGAGCTGTTTTTT
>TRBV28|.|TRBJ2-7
CAGGGAGDSYEQYF
TGTGCCGGAGGAGGGGCAGGCGACTCCTACGAGCAGTACTTC
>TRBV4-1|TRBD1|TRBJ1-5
CASSQTLGQGGNQPQHF
TGCGCCAGCAGCCAAACTCTCGGCCAGGGGGGCAATCAGCCCCAGCATTTT
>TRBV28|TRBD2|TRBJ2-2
CASTLPRTSTGTGELFF
TGTGCCAGCACACTACCTAGGACTAGTACTGGCACCGGGGAGCTGTTTTTT
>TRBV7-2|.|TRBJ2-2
CASSPTRGSTGELFF
TGTGCCAGCAGCCCTACTAGAGGCAGCACCGGGGAGCTGTTTTTT
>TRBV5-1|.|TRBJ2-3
CASSLAVGADTQYF
TGCGCCAGCAGCTTGGCCGTGGGCGCAGATACGCAGTATTTT
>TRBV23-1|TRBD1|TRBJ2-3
CASSSRDRVLDTQYF
TGCGCCAGCAGTAGCAGGGACAGGGTTTTAGATACGCAGTATTTT
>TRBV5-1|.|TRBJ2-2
CASSLSAGGDTGELFF
TGCGCCAGCAGCTTGTCTGCCGGAGGGGACACCGGGGAGCTGTTTTTT
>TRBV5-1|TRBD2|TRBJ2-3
CASSPGTSVPTDTQYF
TGCGCCAGCAGTCCCGGGACTAGCGTTCCCACAGATACGCAGTATTTT
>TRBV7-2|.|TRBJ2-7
CASSLAPGIYEQYF
TGTGCCAGCAGCTTAGCGCCGGGGATTTACGAGCAGTACTTC
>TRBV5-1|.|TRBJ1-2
CASSLEATGRYGYTF
TGCGCCAGCAGCTTGGAGGCAACCGGGAGGTATGGCTACACCTTC
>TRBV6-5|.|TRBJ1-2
CASSLGGASIYGYTF
TGTGCCAGCAGTTTGGGCGGGGCAAGCATCTATGGCTACACCTTC
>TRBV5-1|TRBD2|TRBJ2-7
CASSLASGAADEQYF
TGCGCCAGCAGCTTGGCTAGCGGGGCCGCCGACGAGCAGTACTTC
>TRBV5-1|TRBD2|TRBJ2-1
CASRLRTSGSYNEQFF
TGCGCCAGCAGACTCAGAACTAGCGGCTCCTACAATGAGCAGTTCTTC
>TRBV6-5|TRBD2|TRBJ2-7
CASSTSGSYEQYF
TGTGCCAGCAGTACTAGCGGTTCCTACGAGCAGTACTTC
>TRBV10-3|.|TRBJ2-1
CAISGGGGSSNEQFF
TGTGCCATCAGTGGGGGCGGCGGCTCTAGTAATGAGCAGTTCTTC
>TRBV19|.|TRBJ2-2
CASKGGAKGTGELFF
TGTGCCAGTAAGGGGGGGGCGAAGGGCACCGGGGAGCTGTTTTTT
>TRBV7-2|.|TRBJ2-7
CASSEDPGAPYEQYF
TGTGCCAGCAGCGAAGACCCGGGAGCCCCCTACGAGCAGTACTTC
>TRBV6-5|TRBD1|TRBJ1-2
CASSYQQGGNDGYTF
TGTGCCAGCAGTTACCAACAGGGGGGGAACGATGGCTACACCTTC
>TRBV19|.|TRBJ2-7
CASSEQSPGFKQYF
TGTGCCAGTAGTGAACAAAGCCCAGGGTTCAAGCAGTACTTC
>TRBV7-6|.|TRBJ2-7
CASSLGGRPSYEQYF
TGTGCCAGCAGCTTAGGAGGGAGGCCTTCCTACGAGCAGTACTTC
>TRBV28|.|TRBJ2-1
CASRLGGSYNEQFF
TGTGCCAGCCGATTAGGAGGCTCCTACAATGAGCAGTTCTTC
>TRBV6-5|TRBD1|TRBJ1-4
CASSSPPQGGNEKLFF
TGTGCCAGCAGTTCACCCCCACAGGGGGGAAATGAAAAACTGTTTTTT
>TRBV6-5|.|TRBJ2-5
CASARVFQETQYF
TGTGCCAGCGCGCGGGTCTTCCAAGAGACCCAGTACTTC
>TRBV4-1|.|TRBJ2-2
CASSQRGVGSTGELFF
TGCGCCAGCAGCCAACGGGGAGTAGGCTCCACCGGGGAGCTGTTTTTT
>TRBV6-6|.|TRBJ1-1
CASRARVNTEAFF
TGTGCCAGCAGGGCCAGGGTGAACACTGAAGCTTTCTTT
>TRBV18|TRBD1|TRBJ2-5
CASSQGQGMETQYF
TGTGCCAGCTCACAGGGACAGGGGATGGAGACCCAGTACTTC
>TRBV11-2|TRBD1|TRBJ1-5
CASSLGGSATGSNQPQHF
TGTGCCAGCAGCTTAGGAGGGTCCGCGACAGGGAGCAATCAGCCCCAGCATTTT
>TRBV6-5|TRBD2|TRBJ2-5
CASSYSTSGRETQYF
TGTGCCAGCAGTTACTCGACTAGCGGGAGAGAGACCCAGTACTTC